This T cell receptor beta chain was observed in a study of CD8 T cells in Susac syndrome. An amount of RNA that ranged from roughly 0.5 to 1 ug was reverse transcribed with random hexamers. In TCRdb, the immunoSEQ multiplex PCR reads were re-called with MiXCR into one record per CDR3 protein. The sample consists of some 260,000 distinct CDR3 sequences, 80% to 95% of them appearing once. The length of the CDR3 is 14 residues. Germline V gene lookup returns CDR1 DFQATT and CDR2 SNEGSKA (reference sequence). V dropped 2 bases and J dropped 4; count of bases not matched to a gene: 2. V is TRBV20-1 and J is TRBJ2-5; TRBD2 matches at 12 bases. The sample consisted of CD4+ T cells from PBMCs. This TCR was recovered from a human donor with multiple sclerosis. The CDR3 bases are TGCAGTGCTAGACTAGCGGGGGGGCTAGAGACCCAGTACTTC. This encodes CSARLAGGLETQYF.